Described below is a single T cell receptor (beta chain) sequence and its context. This sample was included in a study of blood T cell repertoires in COVID-19. Study-level background: COVID-19 samples, acute and convalescent, were from the United States, Italy and Spain.

Original data processing: Amplifying reference gene primers gave estimates of nucleated cell counts. The protocol was immunoSEQ multiplex PCR, while the TCRdb copy is restricted to in-frame clones and leaves out a portion. V and J calls plus clone size are reproduced from that table; the DNA served to infer D and trimming. Altogether around 250,000 clones are present, approximately 85% being singletons, with the ten largest covering over 5.5%. Patients of the Seattle cohort, enrolled during active infection, were followed longitudinally. The germline gives CDR1 SQVTM, CDR2 ANQGSEA. The V end lost 5 bases, the J end lost 5 bases, and 24 bases lay between the germline ends. CDR3 length: 16 amino acids.

This receptor was taken from a woman older than 75 with COVID-19, enrolled during active disease. Sequenced sample: peripheral blood. The chain carries TRBV29-1 and TRBJ2-5; a weak D match, TRBD2 (7 bases). The CDR3 region has the DNA TGCAGCGTTTCACTATCGGGGGGCGCGTCGAAGGAGACCCAGTACTTC. Translating gives CSVSLSGGASKETQYF.